The TCR beta chain under discussion was sequenced for a study of cytomegalovirus exposure and HLA in healthy donors. The PCR was carried out with 60 Vbeta primers and 13 Jbeta primers. Generated by immunoSEQ multiplex PCR, the TCRdb table keeps only in-frame clones and is missing some. The sample holds 150,000 to 200,000 clones, around 84% seen once. V was pared by 1 base and J by 0 bases, with 9 bases between. The germline V gene has CDR1 MDHEN and CDR2 SYDVKM. The CDR3 has 15 residues. The sequenced material came from PBMCs. The sequence was obtained from a man aged 18 to 29 in good health and CMV-seronegative. The chain carries TRBV28 and TRBJ1-2, with a weak D call TRBD1 (5 bases). The CDR3 spells CASSLSPGTNYGYTF. The CDR3 DNA follows: TGTGCCAGCAGTTTATCCCCAGGGACTAACTATGGCTACACCTTC.